This T cell receptor beta chain was sequenced during a study of shared clonotypes between healthy human individuals. Across the whole study: CD4 naive and memory got three plates each, CD8 naive two, CD8 memory one.

As defined, naive CD8 cells were CD45RO-negative and positively selected for CCR7, with terminally differentiated effector memory CD45RA+ cells excluded. Each donor was a Caucasian adult residing in Nashville, Tennessee. Assay used: immunoSEQ multiplex PCR; TCRdb lists only in-frame clones, some missing. The sample has about 2.2 million clones, 90% to 95% seen once. The V and J ends lost 3 bases and 10 bases respectively, with 13 bases between them. Germline V gene data show CDR1 as MNHNS and CDR2 as SASEGT. The CDR3 covers 14 residues. With regard to this clone: Its antigen remains unknown.

Study-wide points: Compared with clonotypes that all four donors shared, non-shared clonotypes had lower generation probabilities.

The chain couples TRBV6-1 to TRBJ1-6; D might be TRBD1 (5 bases). Sequenced sample: naive CD8+ T cells from PBMCs. The TCR comes from a man younger than 35 in good health. Some clones in this sample may be carry-over from other donors' samples. The CDR3, as DNA: TGTGCCAGCAGTGATGGGGGGAATGGATCACCCCTCCACTTT. Encoded protein: CASSDGGNGSPLHF.